The following is a T cell receptor (beta chain) sequence with its context. Its antigen is currently unknown. The ends were cut back, 3 bases at V and 5 bases at J, with 11 bases in the middle. The length of the CDR3 is 13 residues. Germline CDR1 and CDR2: DFQATT and SNEGSKA (reference sequence). Using its own MiXCR run on the RT-PCR reads, TCRdb lists one record per CDR3 protein. The data hold roughly 630,000 distinct CDR3 sequences, with around 15% observed a single time. The data were taken from a study of response to subunit inactivated influenza vaccine. Study-level findings and limits: Few additional T cells are recruited per seasonal influenza vaccination, authors suggested.

This TCR was recovered from a man aged 45 to 65 who received an inactivated influenza vaccine. This specimen was PBMCs from blood, taken 14 to 15 days before vaccination. This chain uses TRBV20-1 with TRBJ1-5; D perhaps matches TRBD1 (6 bases). The CDR3 loop is CSASAEGDQPQHF. CDR3 nucleotide sequence: TGCAGTGCTAGTGCAGAGGGGGATCAGCCCCAGCATTTT.